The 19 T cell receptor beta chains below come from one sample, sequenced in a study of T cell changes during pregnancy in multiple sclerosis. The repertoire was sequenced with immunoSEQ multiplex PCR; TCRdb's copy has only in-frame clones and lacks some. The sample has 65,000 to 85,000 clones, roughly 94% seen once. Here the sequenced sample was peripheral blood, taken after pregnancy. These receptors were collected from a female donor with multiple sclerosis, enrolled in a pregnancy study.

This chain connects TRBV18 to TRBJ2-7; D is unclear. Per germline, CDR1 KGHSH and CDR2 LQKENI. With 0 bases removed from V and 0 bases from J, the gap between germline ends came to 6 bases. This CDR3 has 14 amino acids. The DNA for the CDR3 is TGTGCCAGCTCACCACCGTCCTTCTCCTACGAGCAGTACTTC. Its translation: CASSPPSFSYEQYF.

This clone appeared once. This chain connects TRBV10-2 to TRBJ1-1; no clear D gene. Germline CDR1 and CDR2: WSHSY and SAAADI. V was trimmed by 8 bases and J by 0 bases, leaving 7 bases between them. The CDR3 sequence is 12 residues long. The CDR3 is CASSILNTEAFF. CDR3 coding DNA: TGCGCCAGCTCCATCCTGAACACTGAAGCTTTCTTT.

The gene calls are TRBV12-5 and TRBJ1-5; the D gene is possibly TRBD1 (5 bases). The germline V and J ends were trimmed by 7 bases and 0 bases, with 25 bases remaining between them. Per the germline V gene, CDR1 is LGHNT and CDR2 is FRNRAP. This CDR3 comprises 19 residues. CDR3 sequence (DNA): TGTGCTAGTGTTTTCCAGGGTTTGAACGCCGCGTATAGCAATCAGCCCCAGCATTTT. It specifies CASVFQGLNAAYSNQPQHF.

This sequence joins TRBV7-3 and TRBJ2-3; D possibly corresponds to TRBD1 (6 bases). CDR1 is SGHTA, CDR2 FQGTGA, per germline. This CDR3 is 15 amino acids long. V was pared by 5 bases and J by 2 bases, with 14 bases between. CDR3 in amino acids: CASSPARGSTDTQYF. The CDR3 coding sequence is TGTGCCAGCAGCCCAGCCAGGGGATCCACAGATACGCAGTATTTT.

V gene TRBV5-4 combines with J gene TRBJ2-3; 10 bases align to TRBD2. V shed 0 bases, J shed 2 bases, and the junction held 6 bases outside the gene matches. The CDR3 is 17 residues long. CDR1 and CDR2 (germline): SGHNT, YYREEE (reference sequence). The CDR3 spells CASSLGWTSGLTDTQYF. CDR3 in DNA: TGTGCCAGCAGCTTGGGATGGACTAGCGGCCTCACAGATACGCAGTATTTT.

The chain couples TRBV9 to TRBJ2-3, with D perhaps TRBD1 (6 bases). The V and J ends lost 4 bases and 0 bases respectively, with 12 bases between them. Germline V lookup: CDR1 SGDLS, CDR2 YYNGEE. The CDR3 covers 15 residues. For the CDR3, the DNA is TGTGCCAGCAGCCCGCCGACAGGCAGCACAGATACGCAGTATTTT. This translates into CASSPPTGSTDTQYF.

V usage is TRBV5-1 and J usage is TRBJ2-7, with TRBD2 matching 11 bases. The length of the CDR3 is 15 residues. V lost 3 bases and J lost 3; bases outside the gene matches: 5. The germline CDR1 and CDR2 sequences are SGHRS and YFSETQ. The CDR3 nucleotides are TGCGCCAGCAGCTCACTAGCGGGAGTTCTCTACGAGCAGTACTTC. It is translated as CASSSLAGVLYEQYF.

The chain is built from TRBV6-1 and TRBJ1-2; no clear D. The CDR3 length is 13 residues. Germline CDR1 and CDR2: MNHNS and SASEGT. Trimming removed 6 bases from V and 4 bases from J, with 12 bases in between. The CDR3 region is CASREILSYGYTF. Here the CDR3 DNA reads TGTGCCAGCAGGGAGATTCTTAGCTATGGCTACACCTTC.

CDR3 DNA: TGTGCCAGCAGTGAGACAGGGACTAGCAATCAGCCCCAGCATTTT. Protein: CASSETGTSNQPQHF. The rearrangement uses TRBV6-6 and TRBJ1-5, with TRBD1 matching over 7 bases. Germline-derived CDR1 and CDR2 are MNHNY and SVGAGI (reference sequence). V lost 5 bases, J lost 0 bases, and 4 bases stayed unmatched. This CDR3 spans 15 amino acids.

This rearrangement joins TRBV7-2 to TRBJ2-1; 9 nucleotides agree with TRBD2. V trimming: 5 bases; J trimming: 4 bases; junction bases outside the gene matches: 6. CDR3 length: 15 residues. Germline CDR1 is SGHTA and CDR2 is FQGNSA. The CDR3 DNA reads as TGTGCCAGCAGCCCACTAGCGGGCGCATACAATGAGCAGTTCTTC. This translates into CASSPLAGAYNEQFF.

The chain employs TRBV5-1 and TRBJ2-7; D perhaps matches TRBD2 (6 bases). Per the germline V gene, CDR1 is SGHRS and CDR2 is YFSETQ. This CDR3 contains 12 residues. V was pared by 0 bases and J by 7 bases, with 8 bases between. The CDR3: CASSLAGEEQYF. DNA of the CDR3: TGCGCCAGCAGCTTGGCGGGGGAAGAGCAGTACTTC.

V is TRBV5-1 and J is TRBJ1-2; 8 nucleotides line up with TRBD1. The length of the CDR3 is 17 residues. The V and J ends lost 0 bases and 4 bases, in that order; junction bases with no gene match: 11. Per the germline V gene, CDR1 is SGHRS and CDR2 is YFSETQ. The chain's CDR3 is CASSLAGQGSTSYGYTF. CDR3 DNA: TGCGCCAGCAGCTTGGCCGGACAGGGCTCGACTAGCTATGGCTACACCTTC.

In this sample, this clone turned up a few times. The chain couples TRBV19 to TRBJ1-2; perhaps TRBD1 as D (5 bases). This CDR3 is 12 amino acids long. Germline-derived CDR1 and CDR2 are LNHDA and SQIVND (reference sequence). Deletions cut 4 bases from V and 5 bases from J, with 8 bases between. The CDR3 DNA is TGTGCCAGTAGTACTAGGGGATATGGCTACACCTTC. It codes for CASSTRGYGYTF.

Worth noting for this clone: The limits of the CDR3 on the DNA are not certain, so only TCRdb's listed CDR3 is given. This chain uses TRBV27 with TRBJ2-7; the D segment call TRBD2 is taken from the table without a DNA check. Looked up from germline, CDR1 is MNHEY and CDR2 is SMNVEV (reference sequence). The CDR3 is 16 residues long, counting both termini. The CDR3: CASSSSAGTVNYEQYF.

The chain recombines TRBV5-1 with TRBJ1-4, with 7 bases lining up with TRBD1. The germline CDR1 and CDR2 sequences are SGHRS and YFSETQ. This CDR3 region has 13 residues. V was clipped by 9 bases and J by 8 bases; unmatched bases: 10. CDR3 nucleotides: TGCGCCATGGGGGGACAGATCGGGGAAAAACTGTTTTTT. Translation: CAMGGQIGEKLFF.

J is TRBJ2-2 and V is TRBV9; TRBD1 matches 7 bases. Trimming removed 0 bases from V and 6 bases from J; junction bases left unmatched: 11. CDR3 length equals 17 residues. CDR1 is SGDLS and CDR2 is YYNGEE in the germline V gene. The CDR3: CASSVEKRTGRAGELFF. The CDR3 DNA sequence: TGTGCCAGCAGCGTAGAGAAGCGGACAGGACGGGCCGGGGAGCTGTTTTTT.

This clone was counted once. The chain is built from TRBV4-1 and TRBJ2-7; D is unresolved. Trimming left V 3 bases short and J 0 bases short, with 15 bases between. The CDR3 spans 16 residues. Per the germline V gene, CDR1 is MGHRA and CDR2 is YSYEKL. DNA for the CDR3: TGCGCCAGCAGCCAGCTTTTATCCGGCGGCTCCTACGAGCAGTACTTC. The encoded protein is CASSQLLSGGSYEQYF.

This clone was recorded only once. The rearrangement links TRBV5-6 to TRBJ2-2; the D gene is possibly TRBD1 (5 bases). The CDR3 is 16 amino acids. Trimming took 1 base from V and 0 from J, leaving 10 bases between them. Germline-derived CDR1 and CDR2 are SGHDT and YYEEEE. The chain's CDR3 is CASSLLGATNTGELFF. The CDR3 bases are TGTGCCAGCAGCTTGTTAGGGGCTACGAACACCGGGGAGCTGTTTTTT. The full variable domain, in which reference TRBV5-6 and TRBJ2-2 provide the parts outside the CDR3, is DAGVTQSPTHLIKTRGQQVTLRCSPKSGHDTVSWYQQALGQGPQFIFQYYEEEERQRGNFPDRFSGHQFPNYSSELNVNALLLGDSALYLCASSLLGATNTGELFFGEGSRLTVL.

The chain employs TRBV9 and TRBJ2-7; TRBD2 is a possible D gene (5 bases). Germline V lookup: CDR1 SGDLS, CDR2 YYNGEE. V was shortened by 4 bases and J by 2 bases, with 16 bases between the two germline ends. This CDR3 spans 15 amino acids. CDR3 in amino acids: CASSTTPGNTYEQYF. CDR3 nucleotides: TGTGCCAGCAGCACCACACCCGGGAATACCTACGAGCAGTACTTC.